This T cell receptor (beta chain) appears in the sequencing data of a study of cytomegalovirus exposure and HLA in healthy donors. Trimming took 2 bases from V and 7 from J, leaving 3 bases between them. The CDR3 is 12 residues long. Germline values: CDR1 SGHDN, CDR2 FVKESK. Use of 60 Vbeta and 13 Jbeta primers characterized the PCR. Data came from immunoSEQ multiplex PCR; TCRdb stores just in-frame clones and leaves some out. This table has approximately 150,000 clones, approximately 76% appearing once. The sequence came from a man between 60 and 75 years old in good health and CMV-seronegative. Sequencing was performed on PBMCs. The rearrangement uses TRBV14 and TRBJ1-6; D remains unclear. The CDR3 DNA follows: TGTGCCAGCAGCCAAATAAATTCACCCCTCCACTTT. Its protein is CASSQINSPLHF.